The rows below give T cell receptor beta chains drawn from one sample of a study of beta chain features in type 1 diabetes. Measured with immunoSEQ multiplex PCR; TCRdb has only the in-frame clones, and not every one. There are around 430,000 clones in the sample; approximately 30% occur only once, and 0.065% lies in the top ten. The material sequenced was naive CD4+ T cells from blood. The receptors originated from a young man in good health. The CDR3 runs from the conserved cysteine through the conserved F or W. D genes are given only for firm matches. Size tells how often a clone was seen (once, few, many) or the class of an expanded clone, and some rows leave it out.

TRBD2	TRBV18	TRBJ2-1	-	CASSPTSGVRSSYNEQFF	TGTGCCAGCTCACCGACTAGCGGGGTACGGAGCTCCTACAATGAGCAGTTCTTC
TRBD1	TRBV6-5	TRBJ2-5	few	CASSYSSRGETQYF	TGTGCCAGCAGTTACTCGAGCAGGGGGGAGACCCAGTACTTC
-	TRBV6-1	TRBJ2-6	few	CASSEGVVGSGANVLTF	TGTGCCAGCAGTGAAGGGGTCGTAGGCTCTGGGGCCAACGTCCTGACTTTC
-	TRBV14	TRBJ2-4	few	CASSQSGDIQYF	TGTGCCAGCAGCCAATCAGGGGACATTCAGTACTTC
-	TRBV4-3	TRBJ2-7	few	CASSQEPPPNEDEQYF	TGCGCCAGCAGCCAAGAACCGCCGCCTAATGAGGACGAGCAGTACTTC
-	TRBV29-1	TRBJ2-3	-	CSVATVTHTDTQYF	TGCAGCGTAGCGACAGTCACCCACACAGATACGCAGTATTTT
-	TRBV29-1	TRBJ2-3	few	CSVQGWPDTQYF	TGCAGCGTACAGGGATGGCCAGATACGCAGTATTTT
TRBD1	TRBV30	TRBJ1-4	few	CACSGQPNEKLFF	TGTGCCTGCTCGGGACAGCCGAATGAAAAACTGTTTTTT
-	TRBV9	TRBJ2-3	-	CASSAPGGQNTQYF	TGTGCCAGCAGCGCCCCTGGGGGACAAAATACGCAGTATTTT
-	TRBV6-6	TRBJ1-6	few	CATPRDRGSPLHF	TGTGCCACTCCCCGGGACCGGGGTTCACCCCTCCACTTT
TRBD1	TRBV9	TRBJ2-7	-	CASSVRQGPGYEQYF	TGTGCCAGCAGCGTACGACAGGGCCCCGGCTACGAGCAGTACTTC
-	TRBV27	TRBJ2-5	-	CASSLEERETQYF	TGTGCCAGCAGTTTAGAGGAAAGGGAGACCCAGTACTTC
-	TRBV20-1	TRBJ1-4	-	CSAREREKLFF	TGCAGTGCTAGAGAGCGGGAAAAACTGTTTTTT
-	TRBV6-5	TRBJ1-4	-	CASSYTSPAVNEKLFF	TGTGCCAGCAGTTACACTTCGCCGGCAGTTAATGAAAAACTGTTTTTT
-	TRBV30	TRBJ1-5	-	CAWSNVGQPQHF	TGTGCCTGGAGCAACGTAGGTCAGCCCCAGCATTTT
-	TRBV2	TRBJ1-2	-	CASSEVARRGGYTF	TGTGCCAGCAGTGAAGTGGCACGCCGCGGGGGCTACACCTTC
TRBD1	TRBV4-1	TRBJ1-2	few	CASSRGTGFMGYTF	TGCGCCAGCAGCCGAGGGACAGGCTTCATGGGCTACACCTTC
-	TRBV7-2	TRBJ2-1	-	CASSSTGASTSEQFF	TGTGCCAGCAGCTCGACCGGTGCGTCGACGAGTGAGCAGTTCTTC
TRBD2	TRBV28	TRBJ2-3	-	CASSLPSGRARTDTQYF	TGTGCCAGCAGTTTACCTAGCGGGAGGGCCCGCACAGATACGCAGTATTTT